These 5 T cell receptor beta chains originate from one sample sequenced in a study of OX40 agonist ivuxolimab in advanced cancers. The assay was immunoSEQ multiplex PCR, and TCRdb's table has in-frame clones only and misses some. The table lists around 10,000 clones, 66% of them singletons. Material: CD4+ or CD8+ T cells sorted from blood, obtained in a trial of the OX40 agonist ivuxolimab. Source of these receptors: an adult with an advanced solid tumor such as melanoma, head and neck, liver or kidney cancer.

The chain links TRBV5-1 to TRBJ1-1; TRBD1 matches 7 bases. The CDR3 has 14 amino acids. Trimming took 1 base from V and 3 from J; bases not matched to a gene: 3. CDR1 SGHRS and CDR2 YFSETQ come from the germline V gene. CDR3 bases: TGCGCCAGCAGCTTGAGGACAGGACACACTGAAGCTTTCTTT. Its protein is CASSLRTGHTEAFF.

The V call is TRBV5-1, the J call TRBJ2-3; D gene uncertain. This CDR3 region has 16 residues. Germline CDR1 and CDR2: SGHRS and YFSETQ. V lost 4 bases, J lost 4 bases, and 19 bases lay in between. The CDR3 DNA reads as TGCGCCAGCAGCCCCTCCCGGGTAGCCCGGGCAGATACGCAGTATTTT. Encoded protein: CASSPSRVARADTQYF.

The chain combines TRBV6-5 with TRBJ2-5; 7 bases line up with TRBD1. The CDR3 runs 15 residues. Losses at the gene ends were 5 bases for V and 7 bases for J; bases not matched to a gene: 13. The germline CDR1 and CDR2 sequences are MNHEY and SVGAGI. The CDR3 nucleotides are TGTGCCAGCAGTAAACAGGGGCCGGATCGGGGGACCCAGTACTTC. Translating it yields CASSKQGPDRGTQYF.

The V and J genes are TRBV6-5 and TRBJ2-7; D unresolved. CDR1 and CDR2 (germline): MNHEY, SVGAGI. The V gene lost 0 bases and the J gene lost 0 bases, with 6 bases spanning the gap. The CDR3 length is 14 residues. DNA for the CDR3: TGTGCCAGCAGTTACTCGTTGTTCTCCTACGAGCAGTACTTC. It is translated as CASSYSLFSYEQYF.

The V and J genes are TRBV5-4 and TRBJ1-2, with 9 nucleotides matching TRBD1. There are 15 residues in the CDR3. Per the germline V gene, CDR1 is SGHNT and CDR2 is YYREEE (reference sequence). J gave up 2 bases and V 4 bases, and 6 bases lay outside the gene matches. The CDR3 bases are TGTGCCAGCAGCCCGGGGACAGGGTGGAACTATGGCTACACCTTC. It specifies CASSPGTGWNYGYTF.